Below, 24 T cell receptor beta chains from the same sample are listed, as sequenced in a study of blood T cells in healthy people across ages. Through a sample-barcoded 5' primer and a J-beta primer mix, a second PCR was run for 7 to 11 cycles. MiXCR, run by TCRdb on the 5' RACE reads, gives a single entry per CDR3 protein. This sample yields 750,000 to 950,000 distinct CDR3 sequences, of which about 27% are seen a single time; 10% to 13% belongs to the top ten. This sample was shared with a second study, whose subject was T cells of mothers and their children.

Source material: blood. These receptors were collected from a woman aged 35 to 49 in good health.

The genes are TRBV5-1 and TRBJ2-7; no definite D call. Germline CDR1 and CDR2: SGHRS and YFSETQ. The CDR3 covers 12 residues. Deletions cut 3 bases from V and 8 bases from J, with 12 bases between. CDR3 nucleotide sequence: TGCGCCAGCAGCTCAACAGCCGGCCAGCAGTACTTC. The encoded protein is CASSSTAGQQYF.

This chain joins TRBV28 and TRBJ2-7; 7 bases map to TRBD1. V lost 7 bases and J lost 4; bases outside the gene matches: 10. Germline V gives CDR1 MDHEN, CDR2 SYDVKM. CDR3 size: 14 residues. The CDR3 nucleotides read TGTGCCAGCATTGGGACAGCTATCGGTTACGAGCAGTACTTC. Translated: CASIGTAIGYEQYF.

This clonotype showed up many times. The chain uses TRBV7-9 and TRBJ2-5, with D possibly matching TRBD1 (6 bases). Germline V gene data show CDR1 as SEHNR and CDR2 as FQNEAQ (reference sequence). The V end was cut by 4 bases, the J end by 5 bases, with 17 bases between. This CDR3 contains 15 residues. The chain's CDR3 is CASSSLTKGDETQYF. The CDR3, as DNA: TGTGCCAGCAGCTCCTTAACTAAGGGGGATGAGACCCAGTACTTC.

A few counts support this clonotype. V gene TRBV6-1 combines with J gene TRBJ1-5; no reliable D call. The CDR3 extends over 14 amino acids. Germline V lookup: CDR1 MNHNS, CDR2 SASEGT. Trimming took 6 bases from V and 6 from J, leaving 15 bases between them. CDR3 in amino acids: CASRTREFPQPQHF. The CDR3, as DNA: TGTGCCAGCAGGACGAGGGAGTTCCCTCAGCCCCAGCATTTT.

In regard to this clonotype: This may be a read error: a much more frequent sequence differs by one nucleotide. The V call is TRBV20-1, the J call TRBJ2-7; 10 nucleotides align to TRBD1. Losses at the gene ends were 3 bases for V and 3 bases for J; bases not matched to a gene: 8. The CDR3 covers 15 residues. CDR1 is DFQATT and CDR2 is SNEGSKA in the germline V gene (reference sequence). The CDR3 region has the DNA TGCAGTGCTAGGGGAGCGACAGGGGGCCGCTACGAGCAGTACTTC. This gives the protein CSARGATGGRYEQYF.

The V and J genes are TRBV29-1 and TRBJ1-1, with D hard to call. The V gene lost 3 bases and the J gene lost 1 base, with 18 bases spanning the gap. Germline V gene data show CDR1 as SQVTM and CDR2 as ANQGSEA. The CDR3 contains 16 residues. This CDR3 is CSVEGSGTPTNTEAFF. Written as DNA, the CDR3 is TGCAGCGTTGAGGGGTCGGGTACTCCCACGAACACTGAAGCTTTCTTT.

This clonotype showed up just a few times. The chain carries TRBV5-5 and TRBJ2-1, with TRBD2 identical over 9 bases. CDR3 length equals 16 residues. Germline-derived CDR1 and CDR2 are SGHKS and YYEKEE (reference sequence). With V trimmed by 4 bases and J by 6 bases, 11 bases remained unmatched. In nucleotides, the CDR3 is TGTGCCAGCAGCATATGGGGCGGGGGGGCCCTCAATGAGCAGTTCTTC. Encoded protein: CASSIWGGGALNEQFF.

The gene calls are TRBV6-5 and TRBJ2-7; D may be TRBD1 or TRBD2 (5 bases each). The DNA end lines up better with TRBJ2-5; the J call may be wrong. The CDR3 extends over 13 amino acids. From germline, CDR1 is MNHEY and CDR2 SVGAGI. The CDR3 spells CASTPGGEETQYF. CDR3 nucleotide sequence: TGTGCCAGCACCCCTGGGGGAGAAGAGACCCAGTACTTC.

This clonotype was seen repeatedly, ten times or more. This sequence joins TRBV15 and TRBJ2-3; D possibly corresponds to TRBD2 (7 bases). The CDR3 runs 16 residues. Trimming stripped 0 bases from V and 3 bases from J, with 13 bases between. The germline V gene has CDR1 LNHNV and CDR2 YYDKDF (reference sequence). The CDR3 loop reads CATSRDRRGATDTQYF. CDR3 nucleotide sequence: TGTGCCACCAGCAGAGATAGACGGGGGGCGACAGATACGCAGTATTTT.

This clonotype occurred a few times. The CDR3 coding sequence is TGTGCCAGCAGCCTATTCCGACAGTCCTACGAGCAGTACTTC. This encodes CASSLFRQSYEQYF. The chain employs TRBV14 and TRBJ2-7, with a tentative D call TRBD1 (5 bases). With 4 bases removed from V and 1 base from J, the gap between germline ends came to 11 bases. This CDR3 has 14 amino acids. Germline V CDR1 and CDR2: SGHDN, FVKESK.

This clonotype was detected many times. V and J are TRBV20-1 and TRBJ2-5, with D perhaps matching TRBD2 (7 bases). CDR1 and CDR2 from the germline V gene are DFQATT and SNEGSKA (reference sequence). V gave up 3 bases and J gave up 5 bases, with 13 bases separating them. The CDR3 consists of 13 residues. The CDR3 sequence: CSASQQGGETQYF. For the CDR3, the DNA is TGCAGTGCTAGCCAACAGGGAGGGGAGACCCAGTACTTC.

CDR3 residues: CASSRRAGLSEQYF. The CDR3 coding sequence is TGTGCCAGCAGTCGAAGGGCAGGACTTAGCGAGCAGTACTTC. The chain has TRBV28 and TRBJ2-7, with D possibly being TRBD2 (5 bases). This CDR3 has 14 residues. CDR1 is MDHEN and CDR2 is SYDVKM in the germline V gene. The V gene lost 5 bases and the J gene lost 6 bases, with 17 bases spanning the gap. Filled out from reference TRBV28 and TRBJ2-7, the complete variable domain reads DVKVTQSSRYLVKRTGEKVFLECVQDMDHENMFWYRQDPGLGLRLIYFSYDVKMKEKGDIPEGYSVSREKKERFSLILESASTNQTSMYLCASSRRAGLSEQYFGPGTRLTVT.

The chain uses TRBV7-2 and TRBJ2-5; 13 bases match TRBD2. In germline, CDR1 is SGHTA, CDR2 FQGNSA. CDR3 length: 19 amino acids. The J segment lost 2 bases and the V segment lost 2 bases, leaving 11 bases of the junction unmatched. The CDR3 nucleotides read TGTGCCAGCAGCTTACTACTCTCGACTAGCGGGGGGACGCAAGAGACCCAGTACTTC. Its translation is CASSLLLSTSGGTQETQYF.

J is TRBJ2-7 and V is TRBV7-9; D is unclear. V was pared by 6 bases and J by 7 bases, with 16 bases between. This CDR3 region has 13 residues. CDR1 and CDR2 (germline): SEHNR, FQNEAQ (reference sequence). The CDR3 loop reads CASSLRTYNEQYF. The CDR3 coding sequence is TGTGCCAGCAGTTTAAGGACCTACAATGAGCAGTACTTC.

CDR3 sequence reads: CASSFRDRGNTGELFF. DNA of the CDR3: TGTGCCAGCAGTTTCAGGGACAGGGGTAACACCGGGGAGCTGTTTTTT. This rearrangement joins TRBV28 to TRBJ2-2; 10 nucleotides line up with TRBD1. Per the germline V gene, CDR1 is MDHEN and CDR2 is SYDVKM. Trimming took 3 bases from V and 2 from J; bases not matched to a gene: 3. The CDR3 loop spans 16 amino acids.

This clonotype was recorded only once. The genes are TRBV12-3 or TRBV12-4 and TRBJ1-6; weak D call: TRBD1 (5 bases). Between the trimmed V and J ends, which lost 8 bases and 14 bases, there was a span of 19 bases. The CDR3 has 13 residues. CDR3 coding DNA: TGTGCCAGCGGCGAGCGGGGGTTGCAAGCCCTCCACTTT. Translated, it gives CASGERGLQALHF.

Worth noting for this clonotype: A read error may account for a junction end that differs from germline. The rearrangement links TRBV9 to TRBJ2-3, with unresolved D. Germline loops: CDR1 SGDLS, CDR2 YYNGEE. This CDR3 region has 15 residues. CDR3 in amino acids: CTSSVDGSSTDTQYF. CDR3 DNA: TGTACCAGCAGCGTTGACGGATCAAGCACAGATACGCAGTATTTT.

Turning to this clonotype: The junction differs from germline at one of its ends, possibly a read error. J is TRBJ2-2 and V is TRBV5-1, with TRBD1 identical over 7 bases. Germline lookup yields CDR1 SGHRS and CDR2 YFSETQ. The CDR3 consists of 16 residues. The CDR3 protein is CASGLEEGGRTGELFF. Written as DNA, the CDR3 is TGCGCCAGCGGCTTGGAAGAAGGGGGCAGGACCGGGGAGCTGTTTTTT.

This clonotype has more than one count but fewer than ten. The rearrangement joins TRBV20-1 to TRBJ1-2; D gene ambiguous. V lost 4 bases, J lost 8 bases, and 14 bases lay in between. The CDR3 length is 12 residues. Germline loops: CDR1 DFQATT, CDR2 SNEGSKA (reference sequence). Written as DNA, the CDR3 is TGCAGTGCTATCATATGGTCCTACGGCTACACCTTC. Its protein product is CSAIIWSYGYTF.

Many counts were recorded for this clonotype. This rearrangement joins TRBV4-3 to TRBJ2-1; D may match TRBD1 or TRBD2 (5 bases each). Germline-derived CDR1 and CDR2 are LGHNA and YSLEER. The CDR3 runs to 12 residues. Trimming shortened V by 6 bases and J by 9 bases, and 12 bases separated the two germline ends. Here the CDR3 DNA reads TGCGCCAGCAGGAGCAGTGGGGGTGAGCAGTTCTTC. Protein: CASRSSGGEQFF.

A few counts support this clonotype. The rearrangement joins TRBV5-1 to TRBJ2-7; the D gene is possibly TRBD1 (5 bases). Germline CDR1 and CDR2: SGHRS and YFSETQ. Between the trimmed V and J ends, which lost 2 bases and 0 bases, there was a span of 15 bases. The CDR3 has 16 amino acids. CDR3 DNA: TGCGCCAGCAGCTTCGACCTAAGACAGCCCTCCTACGAGCAGTACTTC. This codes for CASSFDLRQPSYEQYF.

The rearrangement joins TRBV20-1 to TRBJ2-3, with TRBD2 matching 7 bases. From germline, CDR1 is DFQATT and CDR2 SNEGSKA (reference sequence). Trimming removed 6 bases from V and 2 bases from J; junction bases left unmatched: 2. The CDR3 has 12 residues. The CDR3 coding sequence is TGCAGTGCCGGGGGGATCACAGATACGCAGTATTTT. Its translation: CSAGGITDTQYF.

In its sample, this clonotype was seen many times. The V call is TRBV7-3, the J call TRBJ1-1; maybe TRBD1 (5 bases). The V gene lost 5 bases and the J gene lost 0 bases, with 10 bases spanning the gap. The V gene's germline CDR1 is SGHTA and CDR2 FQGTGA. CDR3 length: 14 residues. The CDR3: CASSPRGMNTEAFF. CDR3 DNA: TGTGCCAGCAGCCCACGGGGGATGAACACTGAAGCTTTCTTT. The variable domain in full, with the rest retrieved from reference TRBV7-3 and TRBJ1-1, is GAGVSQTPSNKVTEKGKYVELRCDPISGHTALYWYRQSLGQGPEFLIYFQGTGAADDSGLPNDRFFAVRPEGSVSTLKIQRTERGDSAVYLCASSPRGMNTEAFFGQGTRLTVV.

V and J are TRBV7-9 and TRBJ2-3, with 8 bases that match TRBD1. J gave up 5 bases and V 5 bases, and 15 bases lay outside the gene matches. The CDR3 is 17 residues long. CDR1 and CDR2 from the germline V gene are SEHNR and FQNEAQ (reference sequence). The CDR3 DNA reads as TGTGCCAGCAGCCCCGGGTGGACAGGGACAAATTTAGATACGCAGTATTTT. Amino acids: CASSPGWTGTNLDTQYF.